This T cell receptor (beta chain) came from a study of blood T cell repertoires in COVID-19 (dated by TCRdb to the early 2020s). With regard to the full study: Samples from collaborators originated in the United States, Italy and Spain and spanned both the acute and convalescent phases of COVID-19. The dataset comprised deeply sampled blood TCRbeta repertoires from subjects exposed to, actively infected with, or recovered from COVID-19. A freely available public database, intended as a resource for researchers studying the immune response to SARS-CoV-2, is where the repertoires were released. The prospective study material was composed of cDNA or gDNA derived from T cells, B-cell-depleted T cells, or PBMCs. Nearly every sample came with metadata listing a de-identified subject ID, COVID-19 status, age in years and sex. Where available, HLA class I and class II types were obtained from metadata supplied by the sample provider rather than from assay-based typing. Samples came from the ongoing ImmuneRACE study (first 160 participants) plus 1,254 subjects from 6 global collaborators. Study-level results and caveats: Clinical and demographic metadata were provided uncurated, with the amount varying by source and participant.

The immunoSEQ Assay, a bias-controlled multiplex PCR, was used to amplify TCRbeta CDR3 regions from genomic DNA. In the source study's methods: The number of nucleated cells in each sample was estimated from the amplification of reference gene primers within the assay. To quantify the absolute abundance of each unique TCRbeta CDR3 rearrangement, sequence reads were collapsed and filtered. For each sample, productive Simpson clonality was calculated as the square root of Simpson's diversity index over productive rearrangements. The immuneACCESS repertoire file appears here via TCRdb, limited to in-frame rearrangements. These files lack a portion of the clones; in checked studies, under half of the deficit traces to unresolved V genes, and the cause of the others is not known. V and J calls and clone size are copied from that table; D and trimming were computed from the DNA. For this sample the table gives some 390,000 clones, of which 75% to 90% were detected only once. Roughly 1.1% of the sample rests with the top ten.

Looking up the germline V gene (reference sequence) yields CDR1 LGHDT and CDR2 YNNKEL. The CDR3 starts with the cysteine, ends with the phenylalanine, and has 14 residues. The sequence is cut down to CDR3 DNA, 42 bases in frame from base 1. V is pared back by 2 bases and J by 10 bases, with 17 bases lying between the germline termini. On this clone: Its antigen is currently not known. No quality values exist for individual bases; no much larger clone is one base distant.

In the prospective study, participants were about 18 to 95 years old, resided in 24 geographic areas of the United States, and were enrolled through a virtual design. In the prospective study, participants were assigned to cohorts based on the clinical history participants reported in a screening survey and a study questionnaire. Recovered participants in ImmuneRACE Cohort 3 were defined by two consecutive negative NP/OP PCR tests, clearance by a healthcare professional, or resolution of symptoms. Mobile phlebotomists in the prospective study collected whole blood, serum and a nasopharyngeal or oropharyngeal swab from every participant. Prospective study participants could optionally give additional blood draws and questionnaires over an approximately 2-month period. Prospective study blood samples were shipped either frozen or at room temperature before DNA extraction.

The receptor chain draws on TRBV3-1 (or the pseudogene TRBV3-2) and TRBJ1-1, with the D segment identity uncertain. The receptor's source is a man in his thirties or forties who had recovered from COVID-19. Sample: PBMCs or T cells enriched from blood (not recorded which). The sequenced DNA: TGTGCCAGCAGCCAATCCGGGCCCCGGGAGGGAGCTTTCTTT. The translation is CASSQSGPREGAFF.